The rows below give T cell receptor beta chains drawn from one sample of a study of molecular identifiers for immune sequencing clone quantification. TCRdb processed the PCR reads anew with MiXCR; each CDR3 protein has one entry. The repertoire has some 320,000 distinct CDR3 sequences, around 21% of them found once; the top ten carry roughly 0.86%. The source material was naive CD8+ T cells from blood, with Jurkat cell RNA spiked in. Receptors originate from a human donor in good health. Some libraries in this study had Jurkat cell RNA spiked in. The CDR3 runs from the conserved cysteine through the conserved F or W. Each record gives: V gene, D gene, J gene, clone size, CDR3 DNA, CDR3 protein. D genes are given only for firm matches. Clone size is given for some rows only: seen once, a few or many times, or a class if the clone is expanded.

>TRBV4-1|TRBD2|TRBJ2-3|many
TGCGCCAGCAAAGGGGGCGGGGGGGCCTATACGCAGTATTTT
CASKGGGGAYTQYF
>TRBV2|.|TRBJ2-7|many
TGTGCCAGCAGTGAGAATGCCGGCGACTACGAGCAGTACTTC
CASSENAGDYEQYF
>TRBV12-5|TRBD1|TRBJ2-7|many
TGTGCTAGTGGTTGGGAACAGGGGGGCAGCTCCTACGAGCAGTACTTC
CASGWEQGGSSYEQYF
>TRBV7-9|.|TRBJ1-1|many
TGTGCCAGCAGCTGGCCCCGGGGGAGAGATGAAGCTTTCTTT
CASSWPRGRDEAFF
>TRBV30|.|TRBJ1-1|.
TGTGCCTGGAGTGTATCGGGCATTGAAGCTTTCTTT
CAWSVSGIEAFF
>TRBV4-3|.|TRBJ1-2|many
TGCGCCAGCAGCCAAGATCTTCGGCAGAACTATGGCTACACCTTC
CASSQDLRQNYGYTF
>TRBV4-1|TRBD1|TRBJ1-5|many
TGCGCCAGCAGTGTAGAGGACAGGCTAAATCAGCCCCAGCATTTT
CASSVEDRLNQPQHF
>TRBV27|.|TRBJ2-7|many
TGTGCCAGCAGTTTTCCAGGAGGAGAGCAGTACTTC
CASSFPGGEQYF
>TRBV7-9|TRBD1|TRBJ2-2|many
TGTGCCAGCAGCTTAGGACAGGGGGACACCGGGGAGCTGTTTTTT
CASSLGQGDTGELFF
>TRBV7-8|.|TRBJ1-5|many
TGTGCCAGCAGCGGTACCGACACGGGGAGCAATCAGCCCCAGCATTTT
CASSGTDTGSNQPQHF
>TRBV12-3/TRBV12-4|.|TRBJ2-2|.
TGTGCCAGCACCTGGGGAGGCACCGGGGAGCTGTTTTTT
CASTWGGTGELFF
>TRBV4-3|TRBD2|TRBJ2-2|many
TGCGCCAGCAGCCAAGGAATAGCGGGAGTTGCAGCCGGGGAGCTGTTTTTT
CASSQGIAGVAAGELFF
>TRBV2|.|TRBJ2-7|many
TGTGCCGGAGGACTGACCTTCTACGAGCAGTACTTC
CAGGLTFYEQYF
>TRBV20-1|.|TRBJ2-7|many
TGCAGTGCTAGAGATACCGTTGCGGGAACCTACGAGCAGTACTTC
CSARDTVAGTYEQYF
>TRBV6-2/TRBV6-3|TRBD2|TRBJ2-5|once
TGTGCCGGCAGTTACCTCTATAGCGGGGGGGCTCAAGAGACCCAGTACTTC
CAGSYLYSGGAQETQYF
>TRBV27|TRBD2|TRBJ2-3|.
TGTGCCAGCAGTTCCCGGACTAGCGGGAGGGACGCAGATACGCAGTATTTT
CASSSRTSGRDADTQYF
>TRBV20-1|.|TRBJ2-3|many
TGCAGTGCTAGAGATCGACAGGCGGATACGCAGTATTTT
CSARDRQADTQYF
>TRBV30|.|TRBJ1-4|few
TGTGCCTGGAGTGCTGGCACAGCTTCTAATGAAAAACTGTTTTTT
CAWSAGTASNEKLFF
>TRBV2|.|TRBJ1-5|.
TGTGCCAGCAGTGAGGGGCAGAGGTCCTATAGCAATCAGCCCCAGCATTTT
CASSEGQRSYSNQPQHF
>TRBV7-9|.|TRBJ1-6|many
TGTGCCAGCAGCTTAGGGAACGGGGCACCCCTCCACTTT
CASSLGNGAPLHF
>TRBV13|TRBD1|TRBJ2-7|.
TGTGCCAGCAGCTTAGGTAGGGGACAGCTATTCCCGTACGAGCAGTACTTC
CASSLGRGQLFPYEQYF
>TRBV4-1|TRBD2|TRBJ2-3|.
TGCGCCAGCAGCCCCGCGGGCGGGGGTACAGAGACGCAGTATTTT
CASSPAGGGTETQYF
>TRBV27|.|TRBJ2-5|few
TGTGCCAGCAGTATCCTAGCGCCACAAGGTCTGGAGACCCAGTACTTC
CASSILAPQGLETQYF
>TRBV15|TRBD1|TRBJ2-1|many
TGTGCCACCAGCAGAGACCCCTGGCAGGACAGGAACAATGAGCAGTTCTTC
CATSRDPWQDRNNEQFF
>TRBV13|TRBD1|TRBJ2-2|many
TGTGCCAGCAGCCTATCGGACAGGGGATCGGCCGGGGAGCTGTTTTTT
CASSLSDRGSAGELFF
>TRBV12-3/TRBV12-4|.|TRBJ2-3|many
TGTGCCAGCAGTCCACGGAGCCACACAGATACGCAGTATTTT
CASSPRSHTDTQYF
>TRBV12-3/TRBV12-4|.|TRBJ1-2|many
TGTGCCAGCAGTTTAGGGGGGACTAACTATGGCTACACCTTC
CASSLGGTNYGYTF
>TRBV27|TRBD1|TRBJ2-7|.
TGTGCCAGCAAATCAGGGGGAAGCGAGCAGTACTTC
CASKSGGSEQYF
>TRBV7-9|.|TRBJ1-4|many
TGTGCCAGCAGCTTACCGCCGGAGGAGGAAAAACTGTTTTTT
CASSLPPEEEKLFF
>TRBV7-9|.|TRBJ2-7|few
TGTGCCAGCAGCTCGGGACTTCAGTCCTACGAGCAGTACTTC
CASSSGLQSYEQYF
>TRBV20-1|.|TRBJ2-5|few
TGCAGTGCTAGAGATTACCCTCGGGGGCCCAACCAAGAGACCCAGTACTTC
CSARDYPRGPNQETQYF
>TRBV9|.|TRBJ2-3|.
TGTGCCGGCAGCGTAGGGGGAGGGGGGTCCACAGATACGCAGTATTTT
CAGSVGGGGSTDTQYF
>TRBV5-6|.|TRBJ2-7|.
TGTGCCAGCAGCTTGCAGCTAGCGTCATACGAGCAGTACTTC
CASSLQLASYEQYF
>TRBV20-1|TRBD2|TRBJ2-7|.
TGCAGTGCTCGGGATGAGGCGGGAGTTTACGAGCAGTACTTC
CSARDEAGVYEQYF
>TRBV28|TRBD2|TRBJ2-7|many
TGTGCCAGCACCGGGGGACTAGCGGGTGAGCAGTACTTC
CASTGGLAGEQYF
>TRBV3-1|.|TRBJ2-1|many
TGTGCCAGCAGCCAACCGGGCTTCGATGAGCAGTTCTTC
CASSQPGFDEQFF
>TRBV2|.|TRBJ1-1|many
TGTGCCAGCAGTGCCATAGGAGCTTTCTTT
CASSAIGAFF
>TRBV29-1|.|TRBJ1-1|many
TGCAGCGGTAAAACAGGGACCTACACTGAAGCTTTCTTT
CSGKTGTYTEAFF
>TRBV2|.|TRBJ2-7|many
TGTGCCAGCAGTGAAGGGGTGGGCCGAGGTGCCTACGAGCAGTACTTC
CASSEGVGRGAYEQYF
>TRBV29-1|.|TRBJ2-7|many
TGCAGCGTTGCCCTCCCTGGGAGGACCTACGAGCAGTACTTC
CSVALPGRTYEQYF
>TRBV18|.|TRBJ2-7|few
TGTGCCAGCTCTCCCCCGAGAGGGGCCTACGAGCAGTACTTC
CASSPPRGAYEQYF
>TRBV7-9|TRBD2|TRBJ2-3|many
TGTGCCAGCAGCTCAGCGGGGGACTACGCAGATACGCAGTATTTT
CASSSAGDYADTQYF
>TRBV5-1|.|TRBJ1-4|many
TGCGCCAGCAGCTTCGGCGGGACAAATGAAAAACTGTTTTTT
CASSFGGTNEKLFF